The 15 T cell receptor beta chains reported below all come from one sample, sequenced in a study of cytomegalovirus exposure and HLA in healthy donors. TCRdb's copy holds only in-frame clones and misses some; the assay was immunoSEQ multiplex PCR. The repertoire holds some 46,000 clones, with 80% to 95% as singletons. The sample consisted of PBMCs. The receptors were gathered from a man aged 18 to 30 in good health and CMV-seronegative.

V and J are TRBV28 and TRBJ1-5; D is undetermined. CDR3 size: 16 residues. Germline assignment: CDR1 MDHEN and CDR2 SYDVKM. V was cut by 7 bases and J by 5 bases, with 21 bases left in between. The CDR3 DNA reads as TGTGCCAGCACCATCCTTGGGTCTCGGGGTTATCAGCCCCAGCATTTT. Its translation is CASTILGSRGYQPQHF.

The CDR3 loop reads CASSFRTEETQYF. CDR3 bases: TGTGCCAGCAGCTTCCGGACAGAAGAGACCCAGTACTTC. This rearrangement joins TRBV11-2 to TRBJ2-5, with D possibly being TRBD1 (6 bases). The V gene's germline CDR1 is SGHAT and CDR2 FQNNGV. V dropped 3 bases and J dropped 3 bases, with 8 bases sitting between them. The CDR3 is 13 residues long.

The rearrangement joins TRBV5-1 to TRBJ2-1; TRBD2 matches 16 bases. V lost 4 bases and J lost 6; bases outside the gene matches: 16. The CDR3 extends over 20 amino acids. Germline V lookup: CDR1 SGHRS, CDR2 YFSETQ. CDR3 bases: TGCGCCAGCAGCCCGATACCGGGACTAGCGGGGGGGCCAGGGGTCAATGAGCAGTTCTTC. It is translated as CASSPIPGLAGGPGVNEQFF. Full variable domain (missing parts from reference TRBV5-1 and TRBJ2-1): KAGVTQTPRYLIKTRGQQVTLSCSPISGHRSVSWYQQTPGQGLQFLFEYFSETQRNKGNFPGRFSGRQFSNSRSEMNVSTLELGDSALYLCASSPIPGLAGGPGVNEQFFGPGTRLTVL.

The chain has TRBV18 and TRBJ2-1; TRBD2 might be the D (6 bases). There are 15 residues in the CDR3. The germline CDR1 and CDR2 sequences are KGHSH and LQKENI. V was clipped by 2 bases and J by 4 bases, with 12 bases between them. The CDR3 region has the DNA TGTGCCAGCTCACCATCGCGGGACCTGTACAATGAGCAGTTCTTC. It translates to CASSPSRDLYNEQFF.

The V call is TRBV7-9, the J call TRBJ2-3, with a tentative D call TRBD2 (5 bases). Trimming shortened V by 8 bases and J by 6 bases, and 18 bases separated the two germline ends. The CDR3 is 14 residues long. CDR1 and CDR2 (germline): SEHNR, FQNEAQ (reference sequence). The CDR3 DNA reads as TGTGCCAGCCAGCGGTACAAAAATGAGGATACGCAGTATTTT. This encodes CASQRYKNEDTQYF. Combining the CDR3 with reference TRBV7-9 and TRBJ2-3 gives the whole variable domain DTGVSQNPRHKITKRGQNVTFRCDPISEHNRLYWYRQTLGQGPEFLTYFQNEAQLEKSRLLSDRFSAERPKGSFSTLEIQRTEQGDSAMYLCASQRYKNEDTQYFGPGTRLTVL.

The rearrangement joins TRBV2 to TRBJ1-5; 7 bases are a match to TRBD1. Unmatched junction bases numbered 4, after V lost 3 bases and J lost 2 bases. Germline V gives CDR1 SNHLY, CDR2 FYNNEI. The CDR3 has 15 residues. The DNA of the CDR3 is TGTGCCAGCAGTGACGGGACAGTAGGCAATCAGCCCCAGCATTTT. Amino acids: CASSDGTVGNQPQHF. The variable domain in full, completed from reference TRBV2 and TRBJ1-5, reads EPEVTQTPSHQVTQMGQEVILRCVPISNHLYFYWYRQILGQKVEFLVSFYNNEISEKSEIFDDQFSVERPDGSNFTLKIRSTKLEDSAMYFCASSDGTVGNQPQHFGDGTRLSIL.

The rearrangement joins TRBV6-1 to TRBJ2-7; 11 bases map to TRBD2. The germline V gene encodes CDR1 MNHNS and CDR2 SASEGT. The J segment lost 2 bases and the V segment lost 4 bases, leaving 1 base of the junction unmatched. CDR3 length: 14 amino acids. The CDR3 here is CASSGLAGPYEQYF. The CDR3 DNA is TGTGCCAGCAGTGGACTAGCGGGACCCTACGAGCAGTACTTC.

This clone has just a few counts. The chain couples TRBV19 to TRBJ1-2; a possible D gene is TRBD1 (5 bases). Germline V CDR1 and CDR2: LNHDA, SQIVND (reference sequence). The CDR3 is 14 amino acids. V dropped 3 bases and J dropped 4 bases, with 12 bases sitting between them. This CDR3 reads CASSIQGEAYGYTF. In nucleotides, the CDR3 is TGTGCCAGTAGTATCCAGGGCGAGGCCTATGGCTACACCTTC. The full variable domain, in which reference TRBV19 and TRBJ1-2 provide the parts outside the CDR3, is DGGITQSPKYLFRKEGQNVTLSCEQNLNHDAMYWYRQDPGQGLRLIYYSQIVNDFQKGDIAEGYSVSREKKESFPLTVTSAQKNPTAFYLCASSIQGEAYGYTFGSGTRLTVV.

In this sample, this clone turned up once. The chain has TRBV11-2 and TRBJ2-3; 7 bases are shared with TRBD2. The CDR3 is made up of 16 amino acids. Germline V gives CDR1 SGHAT, CDR2 FQNNGV. Germline trimming cut 2 bases from V and 2 bases from J; bases unmatched to any gene: 7. DNA of the CDR3: TGTGCCAGCAGCTTACGGGCTAGCGGAGCCACAGATACGCAGTATTTT. The encoded protein is CASSLRASGATDTQYF.

The CDR3, as DNA: TGTGCCAGCAGTGCCCAGGGTTTCTATCAGCCCCAGCATTTT. It encodes CASSAQGFYQPQHF. The chain recombines TRBV2 with TRBJ1-5, with a weak D call TRBD1 (5 bases). Germline CDR1 SNHLY, CDR2 FYNNEI. The CDR3 length is 14 residues. V was shortened by 4 bases and J by 5 bases, with 12 bases between the two germline ends.

This chain connects TRBV5-1 to TRBJ2-3; 13 nucleotides align to TRBD2. Germline lookup yields CDR1 SGHRS and CDR2 YFSETQ. V was pared by 0 bases and J by 0 bases, with 4 bases of the junction left unmatched. This CDR3 region has 18 residues. The CDR3 DNA follows: TGCGCCAGCAGCTTGGAACTAGCGGGAGGGATAAGCACAGATACGCAGTATTTT. This sequence encodes CASSLELAGGISTDTQYF.

The genes are TRBV28 and TRBJ2-7; TRBD2 agrees at 7 bases. Germline CDR1 and CDR2: MDHEN and SYDVKM. CDR3 length: 17 residues. V was pared by 1 base and J by 3 bases, with 12 bases of the junction left unmatched. The CDR3, as DNA: TGTGCCAGCAGTTTATCCGGACCGGGGGGACGTGACTACGAGCAGTACTTC. This sequence encodes CASSLSGPGGRDYEQYF.

V and J are TRBV6-5 and TRBJ2-2; 11 nucleotides align to TRBD2. The CDR3 is 14 residues long. Germline-derived CDR1 and CDR2 are MNHEY and SVGAGI. The J segment lost 6 bases and the V segment lost 5 bases, leaving 2 bases of the junction unmatched. The DNA for the CDR3 is TGTGCCAGCAGTGGACTAGCGGGTTCCGGGGAGCTGTTTTTT. It encodes CASSGLAGSGELFF.

This sequence joins TRBV5-1 and TRBJ2-1; 9 nucleotides match TRBD1. The CDR3 consists of 15 residues. Per germline, CDR1 SGHRS and CDR2 YFSETQ. V shed 0 bases, J shed 4 bases, and the junction held 2 bases outside the gene matches. The CDR3 nucleotides are TGCGCCAGCAGCTTGGAGGACAGGGGTTACAATGAGCAGTTCTTC. Residues: CASSLEDRGYNEQFF.

V gene TRBV28 combines with J gene TRBJ2-3, with 9 bases that match TRBD2. Germline CDR1 reads MDHEN; CDR2 reads SYDVKM. The V segment lost 2 bases and the J segment 2 bases; nucleotides outside the gene matches: 5. The CDR3 covers 16 residues. For the CDR3, the DNA is TGTGCCAGCAGTTTAGTCGTAGCGGGAGACACAGATACGCAGTATTTT. This translates into CASSLVVAGDTDTQYF. Full variable domain (rest looked up from reference TRBV28 and TRBJ2-3): DVKVTQSSRYLVKRTGEKVFLECVQDMDHENMFWYRQDPGLGLRLIYFSYDVKMKEKGDIPEGYSVSREKKERFSLILESASTNQTSMYLCASSLVVAGDTDTQYFGPGTRLTVL.